The rows below give T cell receptor beta chains drawn from one sample of a study of T cells in localized non-small cell lung cancer. Sequencing was performed with immunoSEQ multiplex PCR; in TCRdb, only in-frame clones are kept and a portion is missing. The sample has tens of thousands of clones; approximately 85% are singletons. This specimen consisted of peripheral blood, obtained before any cancer treatment. Every receptor here comes from a woman aged 35-75 years with stage I lung adenocarcinoma. Each CDR3 is given with its conserved first and last residue. Fields, in order: clone size, V gene, D gene, J gene, CDR3 protein, CDR3 DNA. A D gene is named only where the DNA matches it firmly. Size values are once, few and many counts, or a class for expanded clones, and some rows have none.

size: .
V: TRBV7-2
D: .
J: TRBJ1-1
CDR3: CASSRGAVNTEAFF
DNA: TGTGCCAGCAGCCGAGGGGCGGTGAACACTGAAGCTTTCTTT

size: .
V: TRBV29-1
D: .
J: TRBJ1-1
CDR3: CSAGALNTEAFF
DNA: TGCAGCGCCGGGGCCTTGAACACTGAAGCTTTCTTT

size: .
V: TRBV5-1
D: .
J: TRBJ2-3
CDR3: CASRWAGAGTDTQYF
DNA: TGCGCCAGCAGGTGGGCGGGGGCTGGCACAGATACGCAGTATTTT

size: .
V: TRBV9
D: .
J: TRBJ2-3
CDR3: CASSVVATDTQYF
DNA: TGTGCCAGCAGCGTAGTGGCCACAGATACGCAGTATTTT

size: .
V: TRBV29-1
D: .
J: TRBJ2-3
CDR3: CSVVYWASTDTQYF
DNA: TGCAGCGTTGTCTACTGGGCTAGCACAGATACGCAGTATTTT

size: .
V: TRBV9
D: TRBD1
J: TRBJ2-1
CDR3: CASSGTGEGEQFF
DNA: TGTGCCAGCAGCGGGACAGGGGAGGGTGAGCAGTTCTTC

size: .
V: TRBV18
D: .
J: TRBJ1-3
CDR3: CASSPRAHSGNTIYF
DNA: TGTGCCAGCTCACCACGGGCCCACTCTGGAAACACCATATATTTT

size: .
V: TRBV7-2
D: TRBD1
J: TRBJ1-5
CDR3: CASSQTGGLGQPQHF
DNA: TGTGCCAGCAGCCAGACAGGGGGATTAGGCCAGCCCCAGCATTTT

size: few
V: TRBV5-1
D: TRBD1
J: TRBJ1-2
CDR3: CASSPTAQGQGFPNYGYTF
DNA: TGCGCCAGCAGCCCGACCGCCCAGGGACAGGGGTTTCCTAACTATGGCTACACCTTC

size: .
V: TRBV7-2
D: .
J: TRBJ1-5
CDR3: CASSLVADSNQPQHF
DNA: TGTGCCAGCAGCTTAGTGGCGGATAGCAATCAGCCCCAGCATTTT

size: once
V: TRBV7-2
D: .
J: TRBJ1-1
CDR3: CASSLFGGPAEAFF
DNA: TGTGCCAGCAGCTTATTCGGAGGGCCCGCCGAAGCTTTCTTT

size: .
V: TRBV27
D: .
J: TRBJ2-7
CDR3: CASPTPRGPYEQYF
DNA: TGTGCCAGCCCTACCCCCAGGGGCCCCTACGAGCAGTACTTC

size: .
V: TRBV4-3
D: .
J: TRBJ1-2
CDR3: CASSQETGGGGYTF
DNA: TGCGCCAGCAGCCAAGAGACGGGGGGCGGCGGCTACACCTTC

size: few
V: TRBV11-2
D: TRBD2
J: TRBJ2-1
CDR3: CASSSPGLAGEVRNEQFF
DNA: TGTGCCAGCAGCTCCCCGGGACTAGCGGGGGAGGTCAGGAATGAGCAGTTCTTC

size: .
V: TRBV9
D: .
J: TRBJ2-7
CDR3: CASSVAVGRTYEQYF
DNA: TGTGCCAGCAGCGTAGCCGTGGGGAGGACCTACGAGCAGTACTTC

size: .
V: TRBV5-4
D: .
J: TRBJ2-7
CDR3: CASSLSRAENEQYF
DNA: TGTGCCAGCAGCTTGTCCAGGGCGGAGAACGAGCAGTACTTC

size: .
V: TRBV10-1
D: TRBD2
J: TRBJ2-3
CDR3: CASSSGGGTNTDTQYF
DNA: TGCGCCAGCAGTAGCGGGGGTGGTACAAACACAGATACGCAGTATTTT

size: once
V: TRBV25-1
D: .
J: TRBJ1-1
CDR3: CASSDPAPIQGRAFF
DNA: TGTGCCAGCAGTGACCCGGCACCAATTCAGGGGAGAGCTTTCTTT

size: .
V: TRBV7-2
D: TRBD2
J: TRBJ2-5
CDR3: CASSLGTSGWYQETQYF
DNA: TGTGCCAGCAGCTTAGGGACTAGCGGTTGGTACCAAGAGACCCAGTACTTC

size: .
V: TRBV2
D: .
J: TRBJ2-2
CDR3: CASSWGAASNTGELFF
DNA: TGTGCCAGCTCCTGGGGAGCGGCGTCGAACACCGGGGAGCTGTTTTTT

size: .
V: TRBV4-3
D: TRBD2
J: TRBJ2-3
CDR3: CASSQDSAGGPPTQYF
DNA: TGCGCCAGCAGCCAAGATTCAGCGGGGGGGCCACCCACGCAGTATTTT

size: .
V: TRBV6-5
D: .
J: TRBJ2-2
CDR3: CASSYWTTNTGELFF
DNA: TGTGCCAGCAGTTACTGGACTACCAACACCGGGGAGCTGTTTTTT

size: .
V: TRBV11-2
D: .
J: TRBJ2-3
CDR3: CASSPEGGSTDTQYF
DNA: TGTGCCAGCAGCCCGGAGGGGGGAAGCACAGATACGCAGTATTTT

size: few
V: TRBV19
D: .
J: TRBJ2-1
CDR3: CASSIADGVRGEQFF
DNA: TGTGCCAGTAGTATAGCTGACGGGGTACGGGGTGAGCAGTTCTTC

size: .
V: TRBV9
D: TRBD1
J: TRBJ1-2
CDR3: CASSRQGGRKAYGYTF
DNA: TGTGCCAGTAGCCGACAGGGGGGTCGTAAAGCCTATGGCTACACCTTC

size: .
V: TRBV5-5
D: .
J: TRBJ1-3
CDR3: CASSSDQGIGNTIYF
DNA: TGTGCCAGCAGCTCGGATCAGGGTATTGGAAACACCATATATTTT

size: .
V: TRBV11-2
D: .
J: TRBJ1-1
CDR3: CASSLQGNTEAFF
DNA: TGTGCCAGCAGCCTACAGGGGAACACTGAAGCTTTCTTT

size: .
V: TRBV19
D: .
J: TRBJ1-4
CDR3: CASSIGQVGEKLFF
DNA: TGTGCCAGTAGTATAGGGCAGGTGGGGGAAAAACTGTTTTTT

size: .
V: TRBV12-5
D: .
J: TRBJ1-5
CDR3: CASGFGQGYSNQPQHF
DNA: TGTGCTAGTGGTTTTGGGCAGGGCTATAGCAATCAGCCCCAGCATTTT

size: .
V: TRBV6-1
D: TRBD1
J: TRBJ2-7
CDR3: CASSEVGQGAYEQYF
DNA: TGTGCCAGCAGCGAGGTGGGACAGGGAGCCTACGAGCAGTACTTC

size: .
V: TRBV19
D: .
J: TRBJ1-4
CDR3: CASSSPGESEKLFF
DNA: TGTGCCAGTAGTTCCCCGGGGGAGAGTGAAAAACTGTTTTTT

size: once
V: TRBV13
D: .
J: TRBJ2-5
CDR3: CASSLGGVQETQYF
DNA: TGTGCCAGCAGCTTAGGAGGGGTCCAAGAGACCCAGTACTTC

size: .
V: TRBV25-1
D: .
J: TRBJ2-3
CDR3: CASSERVTDTQYF
DNA: TGTGCCAGCAGTGAACGCGTCACAGATACGCAGTATTTT

size: medium-sized
V: TRBV29-1
D: TRBD2
J: TRBJ2-1
CDR3: CSSIAGSSYNEQFF
DNA: TGCAGCTCTATAGCGGGGAGCTCCTACAATGAGCAGTTCTTC

size: .
V: TRBV5-1
D: .
J: TRBJ2-3
CDR3: CASSPSTRSDTQYF
DNA: TGCGCCAGCAGCCCCTCGACTCGTTCAGATACGCAGTATTTT

size: .
V: TRBV5-6
D: TRBD1
J: TRBJ2-2
CDR3: CASSLTGGGGELFF
DNA: TGTGCCAGCAGCTTGACAGGGGGCGGCGGGGAGCTGTTTTTT

size: .
V: TRBV6-5
D: TRBD1
J: TRBJ2-7
CDR3: CASSSYPGQGYEQYF
DNA: TGTGCCAGCAGTTCCTATCCGGGACAGGGCTACGAGCAGTACTTC

size: .
V: TRBV6-6
D: .
J: TRBJ1-2
CDR3: CASSYLGSRANYGYTF
DNA: TGTGCCAGCAGTTACCTTGGGAGTCGAGCTAACTATGGCTACACCTTC

size: few
V: TRBV2
D: .
J: TRBJ1-1
CDR3: CASLPLGTEAFF
DNA: TGTGCCAGTCTCCCCTTGGGCACTGAAGCTTTCTTT

size: once
V: TRBV6-1
D: .
J: TRBJ2-7
CDR3: CASSEDPIPVEQYF
DNA: TGTGCCAGCAGTGAAGACCCGATCCCAGTGGAGCAGTACTTC

size: .
V: TRBV2
D: .
J: TRBJ2-1
CDR3: CAIPRTSSYNEQFF
DNA: TGTGCCATTCCTAGGACAAGCTCCTACAATGAGCAGTTCTTC

size: .
V: TRBV27
D: .
J: TRBJ1-1
CDR3: CASGSGVITEAFF
DNA: TGTGCCAGCGGGAGTGGGGTGATCACTGAAGCTTTCTTT

size: .
V: TRBV19
D: .
J: TRBJ2-5
CDR3: CASSGIFGRPQETQYF
DNA: TGTGCCAGTAGTGGGATCTTTGGACGGCCGCAAGAGACCCAGTACTTC

size: .
V: TRBV10-3
D: TRBD2
J: TRBJ2-6
CDR3: CAARRGGGSGANVLTF
DNA: TGTGCCGCAAGGCGCGGGGGGGGCTCTGGGGCCAACGTCCTGACTTTC

size: once
V: TRBV29-1
D: .
J: TRBJ1-1
CDR3: CSATTGNTEAFF
DNA: TGCAGCGCCACGACAGGTAATACTGAAGCTTTCTTT

size: .
V: TRBV7-2
D: .
J: TRBJ1-6
CDR3: CASSFDIRDSPLHF
DNA: TGTGCCAGCAGCTTTGATATTAGGGATTCACCCCTCCACTTT

size: once
V: TRBV5-6
D: TRBD1
J: TRBJ1-2
CDR3: CASSRRTGSYGYTF
DNA: TGTGCCAGCAGCCGCCGGACAGGGTCCTATGGCTACACCTTC

size: .
V: TRBV10-3
D: .
J: TRBJ2-7
CDR3: CAISEVGRSSYEQYF
DNA: TGTGCCATCAGTGAAGTGGGCAGGAGCTCCTACGAGCAGTACTTT

size: few
V: TRBV27
D: TRBD2
J: TRBJ2-7
CDR3: CASSSLAGGYEQYF
DNA: TGTGCCAGCAGCTCACTAGCGGGGGGTTACGAGCAGTACTTC

size: .
V: TRBV7-2
D: .
J: TRBJ1-2
CDR3: CASSLGGGEPRYTF
DNA: TGTGCCAGCAGCTTAGGAGGGGGAGAGCCTCGCTACACCTTC